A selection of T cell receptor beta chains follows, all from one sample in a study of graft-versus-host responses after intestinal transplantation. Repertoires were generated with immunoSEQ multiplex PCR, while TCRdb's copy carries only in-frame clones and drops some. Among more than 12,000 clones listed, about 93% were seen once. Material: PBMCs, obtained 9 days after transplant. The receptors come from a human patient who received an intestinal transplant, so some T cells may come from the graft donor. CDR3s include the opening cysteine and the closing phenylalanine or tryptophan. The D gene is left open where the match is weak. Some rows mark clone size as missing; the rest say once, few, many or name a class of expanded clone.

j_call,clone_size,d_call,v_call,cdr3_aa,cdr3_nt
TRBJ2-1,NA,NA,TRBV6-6,CASSYEAGVNEQFF,TGTGCCAGCAGTTACGAGGCAGGGGTTAATGAGCAGTTCTTC
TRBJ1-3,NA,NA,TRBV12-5,CASGLVSGNTIYF,TGTGCTAGTGGTTTGGTCTCCGGAAACACCATATATTTT
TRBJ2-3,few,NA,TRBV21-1,CASSKVGINTDTQYF,TGTGCCAGCAGCAAAGTCGGTATCAACACAGATACGCAGTATTTT
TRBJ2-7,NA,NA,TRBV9,CASSVGKGTEQYF,TGTGCCAGCAGCGTAGGTAAGGGAACCGAGCAGTACTTC
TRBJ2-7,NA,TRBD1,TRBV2,CASSEMTGPNYEQYF,TGTGCCAGCAGTGAAATGACAGGGCCGAACTACGAGCAGTACTTC
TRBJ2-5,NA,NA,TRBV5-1,CASSLVLVASETQYF,TGCGCCAGCAGCTTGGTACTAGTCGCTAGTGAGACCCAGTACTTC
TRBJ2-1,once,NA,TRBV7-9,CASSLADYNEQFF,TGTGCCAGCAGCTTAGCGGACTACAATGAGCAGTTCTTC
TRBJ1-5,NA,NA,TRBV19,CASSPSRAMGQPQHF,TGTGCCAGTAGTCCCTCGAGGGCGATGGGTCAGCCCCAGCATTTT
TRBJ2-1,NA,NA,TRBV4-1,CASSQGTEQFF,TGCGCCAGCAGCCAAGGGACAGAGCAGTTCTTC
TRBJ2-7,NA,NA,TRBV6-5,CASSYDPAYEQYF,TGTGCCAGCAGTTACGATCCGGCCTACGAGCAGTACTTC
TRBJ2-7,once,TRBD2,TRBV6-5,CASSPLAGGYYEQYF,TGTGCCAGCAGTCCTCTGGCGGGGGGGTACTACGAGCAGTACTTC
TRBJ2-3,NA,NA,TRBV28,CASSFADTQYF,TGCGCCAGCAGTTTTGCAGATACGCAGTATTTT
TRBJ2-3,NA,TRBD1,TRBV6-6,CASSLRQGAGDTQYF,TGTGCCAGCAGTTTAAGACAGGGGGCTGGAGATACGCAGTATTTT
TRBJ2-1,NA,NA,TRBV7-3,CASSLNRWLGAEASYNEQFF,TGTGCCAGCAGCTTAAATCGTTGGCTTGGGGCGGAGGCTTCCTACAATGAGCAGTTCTTC
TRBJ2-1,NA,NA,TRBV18,CASSSSGGKEQFF,TGTGCCAGCTCATCCTCCGGGGGTAAGGAGCAGTTCTTC
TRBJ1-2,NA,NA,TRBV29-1,CSVGTNGANYGYTF,TGCAGCGTTGGGACAAACGGGGCTAACTATGGCTACACCTTC
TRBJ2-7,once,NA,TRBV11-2,CASSLGVRYEQYF,TGTGCCAGCAGCTTAGGAGTTCGTTACGAGCAGTACTTC
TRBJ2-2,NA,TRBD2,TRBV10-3,CAISESPGGGTGELFF,TGTGCCATCAGTGAGTCGCCGGGAGGAGGCACCGGGGAGCTGTTTTTT
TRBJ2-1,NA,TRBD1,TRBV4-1,CASDSTGGLYNEQFF,TGCGCCAGCGATTCGACAGGGGGCCTATACAATGAGCAGTTCTTC
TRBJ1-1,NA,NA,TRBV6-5,CASSYPGDPAEAFF,TGTGCCAGCAGTTACCCCGGGGATCCCGCTGAAGCTTTCTTT
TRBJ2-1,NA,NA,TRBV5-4,CASSLPLGNEQFF,TGTGCCAGCAGCCTCCCACTGGGCAATGAGCAGTTCTTC
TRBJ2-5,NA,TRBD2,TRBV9,CASSRGSGSSQETQYF,TGTGCCAGCAGCAGAGGTAGCGGGAGTTCCCAAGAGACCCAGTACTTC
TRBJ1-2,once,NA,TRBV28,CASSYSRGYTF,TGTGCCAGCAGTTACTCGAGAGGCTACACCTTC
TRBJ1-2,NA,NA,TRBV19,CASSPQIHYGYTF,TGTGCCAGTAGCCCACAGATCCACTATGGCTACACCTTC
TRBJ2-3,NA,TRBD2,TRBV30,CAWDVAGVGDTQYF,TGTGCCTGGGATGTAGCGGGAGTGGGAGATACGCAGTATTTT
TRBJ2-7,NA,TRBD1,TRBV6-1,CASSERTGGSYEQYF,TGTGCCAGCAGTGAGCGGACAGGCGGCTCCTACGAGCAGTACTTC
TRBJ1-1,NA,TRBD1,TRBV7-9,CASSSTGGGTEAFF,TGTGCCAGCAGCTCCACAGGGGGCGGCACTGAAGCTTTCTTT